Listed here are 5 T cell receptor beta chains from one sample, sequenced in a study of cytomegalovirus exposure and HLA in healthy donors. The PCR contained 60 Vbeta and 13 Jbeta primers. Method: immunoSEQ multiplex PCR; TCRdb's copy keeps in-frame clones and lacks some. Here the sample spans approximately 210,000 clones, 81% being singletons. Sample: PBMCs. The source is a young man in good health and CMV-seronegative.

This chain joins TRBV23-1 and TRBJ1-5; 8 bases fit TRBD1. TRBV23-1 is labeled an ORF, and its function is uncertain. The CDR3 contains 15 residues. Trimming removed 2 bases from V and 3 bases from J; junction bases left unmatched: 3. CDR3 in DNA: TGCGCCAGCAGTCAACAGGACAGGGCCAATCAGCCCCAGCATTTT. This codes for CASSQQDRANQPQHF.

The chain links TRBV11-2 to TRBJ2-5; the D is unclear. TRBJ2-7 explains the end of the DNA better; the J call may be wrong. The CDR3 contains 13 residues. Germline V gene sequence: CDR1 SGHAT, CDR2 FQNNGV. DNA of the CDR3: TGTGCCAGCAGCTTACCCGGTTCTTACGAGCAGTACTTC. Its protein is CASSLPGSYEQYF.

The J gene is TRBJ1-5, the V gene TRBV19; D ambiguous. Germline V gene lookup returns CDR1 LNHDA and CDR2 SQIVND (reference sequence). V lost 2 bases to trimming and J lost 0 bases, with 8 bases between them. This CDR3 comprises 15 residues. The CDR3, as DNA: TGTGCCAGTAGTATAACCAGTTATAGCAATCAGCCCCAGCATTTT. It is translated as CASSITSYSNQPQHF.

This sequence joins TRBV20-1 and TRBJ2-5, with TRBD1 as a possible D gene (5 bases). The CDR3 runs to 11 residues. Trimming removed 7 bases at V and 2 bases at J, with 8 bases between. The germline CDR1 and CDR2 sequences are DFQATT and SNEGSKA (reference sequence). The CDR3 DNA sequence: TGCAGTGGACAGCATCAAGAGACCCAGTACTTC. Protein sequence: CSGQHQETQYF.

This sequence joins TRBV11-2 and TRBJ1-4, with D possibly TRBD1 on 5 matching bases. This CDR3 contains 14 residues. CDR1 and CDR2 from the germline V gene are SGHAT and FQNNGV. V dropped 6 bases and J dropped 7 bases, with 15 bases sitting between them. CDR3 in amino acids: CASRQGVGGEKLFF. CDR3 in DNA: TGTGCCAGCAGACAAGGGGTCGGTGGTGAAAAACTGTTTTTT.